Listed below are T cell receptor beta chains from one sample, sequenced in a study of blood T cell repertoires in COVID-19. Clones were read by immunoSEQ multiplex PCR, and TCRdb kept only the in-frame ones, dropping some. The data hold fewer than 400,000 clones, with around 87% observed a single time. The sample consisted of peripheral blood. These receptors were obtained from a human donor in a cohort sampled during active COVID-19. Each CDR3 is given with its conserved first and last residue. D genes are given only for firm matches. Clone size appears in some rows only: once, few, many, or a class for an expanded clone.

cdr3_nt,cdr3_aa,v_call,d_call,cdr3_length,j_call,clone_size
TGTGCCAGCAGTTCACCCGACAGTACCTACAATGAGCAGTTCTTC,CASSSPDSTYNEQFF,TRBV27,NA,15,TRBJ2-1,NA
TGTGCCAGCAGGACCAAACAGATCCCCTATGGCTACACCTTC,CASRTKQIPYGYTF,TRBV27,NA,14,TRBJ1-2,NA
TGTGCCAGCAGCTTAGAACTAGCGGGGCGATACAATGAGCAGTTCTTC,CASSLELAGRYNEQFF,TRBV7-6,TRBD2,16,TRBJ2-1,NA
TGTGCCAGCAGCGACAGGGGGCGCCCCTACGAGCAGTACTTC,CASSDRGRPYEQYF,TRBV28,TRBD1,14,TRBJ2-7,NA
TGTGCCAGCAGCTTGGCAACAGATACGCAGTATTTT,CASSLATDTQYF,TRBV5-4,NA,12,TRBJ2-3,NA
TGTGCCAGCACCACGGGACAGGGAGGAGAGACCCAGTACTTC,CASTTGQGGETQYF,TRBV3-1/TRBV3-2,TRBD1,14,TRBJ2-5,NA
TGTGCCAGCAGCCCCTACACCGGGGAGCTGTTTTTT,CASSPYTGELFF,TRBV7-9,NA,12,TRBJ2-2,NA
TGCGCCAGCAGCTTGGGGCTAGCGTTATCTCGGAATGAGCAGTTCTTC,CASSLGLALSRNEQFF,TRBV5-1,NA,16,TRBJ2-1,once
TGCGCCAGCAGCCTTCGCGGGTTGCAGGTCAGCACAGATACGCAGTATTTT,CASSLRGLQVSTDTQYF,TRBV5-1,NA,17,TRBJ2-3,NA
TGTGCCAGCAGCAGTGACCCCCCAGCGGGGGTCCCCATACACCACAATGAGCAGTTCTTC,CASSSDPPAGVPIHHNEQFF,TRBV2,TRBD2,20,TRBJ2-1,NA
TGTGCCAGCAGCTTAGCCCGGGCATTAGCGGGATACACAGATACGCAGTATTTT,CASSLARALAGYTDTQYF,TRBV7-8,TRBD2,18,TRBJ2-3,NA
TGTGCCAGCAGCTTAGACGGGACTAGCGGAACCTACGAGCAGTACTTC,CASSLDGTSGTYEQYF,TRBV11-3,TRBD2,16,TRBJ2-7,few
TGTGCCAGCAGGAAGCGGGAGGGCACAGATACGCAGTATTTT,CASRKREGTDTQYF,TRBV2,TRBD2,14,TRBJ2-3,NA
TGTGCCACCAGTGACGCCTCACTAGCGGGAGCTGTTTCGGATACGCAGTATTTT,CATSDASLAGAVSDTQYF,TRBV24-1,TRBD2,18,TRBJ2-3,NA
TGTGCCAGCAGCCAAGAGGGGCTAGCGGACTACGAGCAGTACTTC,CASSQEGLADYEQYF,TRBV4-2,TRBD2,15,TRBJ2-7,many
TGTGCCAGCAGTGATTTGAAGACAGTGTCAGGGGAGCTGTTTTTT,CASSDLKTVSGELFF,TRBV2,NA,15,TRBJ2-2,NA
TGTGCCAGCTCACCGGCGGGAGAAACTGGGAATGAGCAGTTCTTC,CASSPAGETGNEQFF,TRBV18,TRBD2,15,TRBJ2-1,NA
TGTGCCAGCAGCTTGACTTTAAGGACTCAAGACTACGAGCAGTACTTC,CASSLTLRTQDYEQYF,TRBV5-4,NA,16,TRBJ2-7,few
TGTGCCAGCAGTGAAGTAGCAGATAAAGAGACCCAGTACTTC,CASSEVADKETQYF,TRBV25-1,NA,14,TRBJ2-5,NA
TGCGCCAGCAGCCAAGCCCCCGGACAGGGGCTTGAAGCTTTCTTT,CASSQAPGQGLEAFF,TRBV4-1,TRBD1,15,TRBJ1-1,NA
TGTGCCAGCAGCCAGGGACAGGGGAACACCGGGGAGCTGTTTTTT,CASSQGQGNTGELFF,TRBV5-8,TRBD1,15,TRBJ2-2,once
TGTGCCAGCAGTTTACAGGGGGCTGGAATCAATGAGCAGTTCTTC,CASSLQGAGINEQFF,TRBV28,TRBD1,15,TRBJ2-1,NA
TGTGCCAGCAGCGCGGGCCGTCTGAATTCACCCCTCCACTTT,CASSAGRLNSPLHF,TRBV3-1/TRBV3-2,NA,14,TRBJ1-6,NA
TGTGCCAGCAGTTCCCCGAAGGTCAGCGGGAGTCACGAGCAGTACTTC,CASSSPKVSGSHEQYF,TRBV27,TRBD2,16,TRBJ2-7,NA
TGTGCCAGCAGCTTACCCTTTACCGGGACTAGCGGGAGGGAGAGTTTCACAGATACGCAGTATTTT,CASSLPFTGTSGRESFTDTQYF,TRBV7-8,TRBD2,22,TRBJ2-3,NA
TGTGCCAGTACCGAAGGACTAGCGGGACAAGAGACCCAGTACTTC,CASTEGLAGQETQYF,TRBV19,TRBD2,15,TRBJ2-5,NA
TGTGCCAGCAGCCAAGATCCCAGGTCCTATGGCTACACCTTC,CASSQDPRSYGYTF,TRBV4-2,NA,14,TRBJ1-2,NA
TGTGCCAGCAGTGAAAGACTAGCGGGGGCAGAGACCCAGTACTTC,CASSERLAGAETQYF,TRBV2,TRBD2,15,TRBJ2-5,NA
TGTGCCAGCAGGACTTCCTCCTACACCTTC,CASRTSSYTF,TRBV6-6,NA,10,TRBJ1-2,few
TGCAGCACCCGACCATTCCAGGGTCGAAACACAGATACGCAGTATTTT,CSTRPFQGRNTDTQYF,TRBV29-1,NA,16,TRBJ2-3,once
TGCGCCAGCAGCTTGGCAACAGGGTCTGGGGCCAACGTCCTGACTTTC,CASSLATGSGANVLTF,TRBV5-1,NA,16,TRBJ2-6,NA
TGTGCCAGCAGACCCAGCGGGAGAGCCTACGAGCAGTACTTC,CASRPSGRAYEQYF,TRBV28,TRBD2,14,TRBJ2-7,NA
TGTGCCAGCAGTCTGGGGGGTTCAGGTGGCTACACCTTC,CASSLGGSGGYTF,TRBV6-5,NA,13,TRBJ1-2,NA
TGTGCCAGCAGTCCAGGGCCGGGCATGAACACTGAAGCTTTCTTT,CASSPGPGMNTEAFF,TRBV6-4,NA,15,TRBJ1-1,NA
TGTGCCTGGTCGACAGGTTTGGGAAAACTGTTTTTT,CAWSTGLGKLFF,TRBV30,NA,12,TRBJ1-4,NA
TGTGCCAGCAGCTTAGCGACAGGGGGCGCCCATGGCTACACCTTC,CASSLATGGAHGYTF,TRBV7-9,TRBD1,15,TRBJ1-2,NA
TGTGCCAGCAGCCCCCGAGCCTCAGACAGGGGAGATGGCTACACCTTC,CASSPRASDRGDGYTF,TRBV9,TRBD1,16,TRBJ1-2,NA
TGTGCCAGCAGCTTGTTAGGACTTCCCTATGGCTACACCTTC,CASSLLGLPYGYTF,TRBV5-6,NA,14,TRBJ1-2,NA
TGCAGCGTTGAAGTAGACTCGGAGACCCAGTACTTC,CSVEVDSETQYF,TRBV29-1,NA,12,TRBJ2-5,NA
TGTGCCAGCGCCCAGGCCTATAATTCACCCCTCCACTTT,CASAQAYNSPLHF,TRBV3-1/TRBV3-2,NA,13,TRBJ1-6,once
TGTGCCAGTGACTCAACTAGCGGGGGTGGTTGGAGTGAGACCCAGTACTTC,CASDSTSGGGWSETQYF,TRBV5-4,TRBD2,17,TRBJ2-5,NA
TGTGCCAGTAGTACCCTACTCCGGGAGGCGCAGTATTTT,CASSTLLREAQYF,TRBV19,TRBD2,13,TRBJ2-3,NA
TGTGCCAGCAGTTTCTACAGGGAAGGCACTGAAGCTTTCTTT,CASSFYREGTEAFF,TRBV27,NA,14,TRBJ1-1,few
TGTGCCAGCAGTCTCGCAGGGGAGAAGGTAACCTATGGCTACACCTTC,CASSLAGEKVTYGYTF,TRBV2,NA,16,TRBJ1-2,NA
TGTGCCAGCTCGGGGGGGGTAAACTCTGGAAACACCATATATTTT,CASSGGVNSGNTIYF,TRBV6-5,NA,15,TRBJ1-3,NA